Sequencing of this TCR beta chain was carried out in a study of cytomegalovirus exposure and HLA in healthy donors. The study ran its PCR with 60 Vbeta and 13 Jbeta primers. Original data processing: There were some 87 million unique TCR beta chains by a later count, and approximately 11 million of them were shared. The assay was immunoSEQ multiplex PCR, and TCRdb's table has in-frame clones only and misses some. D and trimming were read from the DNA, whereas the V and J calls and clone size are those reported in that table. Of roughly 100,000 clones in the sample, 55% to 70% are singletons; the top ten hold about 6%. The CDR3 extends over 14 amino acids. With V trimmed by 4 bases and J by 5 bases, 5 bases remained unmatched. CDR1 is SGHRS and CDR2 is YFSETQ in the germline V gene. About this clone: Its specificity is not known.

Findings and limits, study-wide: A classifier reportedly called cytomegalovirus status with high sensitivity and specificity.

Sequenced material: PBMCs. The rearrangement uses TRBV5-1 and TRBJ1-4, with TRBD1 matching over 7 bases. This TCR was recovered from a boy between 10 and 17 years old in good health and CMV-seropositive. The CDR3 sequence is CASSGGQPNEKLFF. The CDR3 DNA sequence: TGCGCCAGCAGCGGGGGACAGCCAAATGAAAAACTGTTTTTT. Together with reference TRBV5-1 and TRBJ1-4, the CDR3 gives the full variable domain: KAGVTQTPRYLIKTRGQQVTLSCSPISGHRSVSWYQQTPGQGLQFLFEYFSETQRNKGNFPGRFSGRQFSNSRSEMNVSTLELGDSALYLCASSGGQPNEKLFFGSGTQLSVL.